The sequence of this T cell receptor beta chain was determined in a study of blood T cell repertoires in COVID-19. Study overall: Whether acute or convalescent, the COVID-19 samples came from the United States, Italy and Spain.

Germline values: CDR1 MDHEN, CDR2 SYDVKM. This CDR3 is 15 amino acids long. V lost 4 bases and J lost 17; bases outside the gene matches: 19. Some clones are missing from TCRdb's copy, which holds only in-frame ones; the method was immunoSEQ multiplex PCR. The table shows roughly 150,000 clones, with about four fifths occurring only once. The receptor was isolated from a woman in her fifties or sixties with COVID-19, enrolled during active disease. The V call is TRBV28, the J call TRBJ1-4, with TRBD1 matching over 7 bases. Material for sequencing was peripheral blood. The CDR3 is CASSYQTGSGPRVFF. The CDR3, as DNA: TGTGCCAGCAGTTACCAGACAGGGTCAGGCCCCAGGGTTTTTTTT.